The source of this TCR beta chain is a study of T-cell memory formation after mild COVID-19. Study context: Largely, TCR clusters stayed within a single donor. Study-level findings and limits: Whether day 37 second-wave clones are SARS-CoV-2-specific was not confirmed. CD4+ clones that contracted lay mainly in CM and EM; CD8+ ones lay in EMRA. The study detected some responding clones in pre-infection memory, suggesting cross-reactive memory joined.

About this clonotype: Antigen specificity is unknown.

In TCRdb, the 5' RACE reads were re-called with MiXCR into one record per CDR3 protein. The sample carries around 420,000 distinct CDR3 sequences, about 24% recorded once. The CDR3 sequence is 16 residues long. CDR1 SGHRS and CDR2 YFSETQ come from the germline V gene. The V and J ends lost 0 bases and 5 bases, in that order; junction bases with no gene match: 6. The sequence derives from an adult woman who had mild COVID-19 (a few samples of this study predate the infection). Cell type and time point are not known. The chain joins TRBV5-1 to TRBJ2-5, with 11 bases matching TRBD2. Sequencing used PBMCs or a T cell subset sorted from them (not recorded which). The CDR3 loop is CASSLASTSGGETQYF. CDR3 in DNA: TGCGCCAGCAGCTTGGCCAGCACTAGCGGGGGTGAGACCCAGTACTTC.